This entry features one T cell receptor (beta chain) sequence. Its target antigen remains unknown. Base qualities are not at hand, and no much larger clone is one base apart. TCRbeta CDR3 regions were amplified from genomic DNA by means of the immunoSEQ Assay, a bias-controlled multiplex PCR. The source study handled its data this way. The number of nucleated cells in each sample was estimated by amplification of reference gene primers within the assay. To quantify the absolute abundance of each unique TCRbeta CDR3 rearrangement, sequence reads were collapsed and filtered. For each sample, productive Simpson clonality was calculated as the square root of Simpson's diversity index over productive rearrangements. Sourced from immuneACCESS, this table was stored by TCRdb with only in-frame sequences that have V and J called. A share of the clones is absent; for the studies checked, an unresolved V gene accounts for under half, and the remainder has no known explanation. V and J calls plus clone size are reproduced from that table; the DNA served to infer D and trimming. A total of some 270,000 clones appear in this sample, 80% to 85% of them only once. Clones ranked in the top ten supply roughly 3.2% of the sample.

This sample was taken from a study of blood T cell repertoires in COVID-19 (TCRdb year 2020). With regard to the full study: Samples covering the acute and convalescent phases of COVID-19 were provided by collaborators in the United States, Italy and Spain. The prospective study material was composed of cDNA or gDNA derived from T cells, B-cell-depleted T cells, or PBMCs. Subjects who had been exposed to COVID-19, were actively infected with it, or had recovered from it provided the deeply sampled blood TCRbeta repertoires that made up the dataset. The repertoires were released in a freely available public database meant as a resource for research on the immune response to SARS-CoV-2. Samples were obtained from the ongoing ImmuneRACE study (first 160 participants) and from about 1,300 subjects provided by 6 global collaborators. A de-identified subject ID, COVID-19 status, age in years and sex were almost always included in the sample metadata. Where HLA class I and class II types were available, the types were taken from metadata supplied by the sample provider, not from assay-based typing. Findings and caveats that apply to the study as a whole: Clinical and demographic metadata were provided uncurated, with the amount varying by source and participant.

Participants in the prospective study were aged roughly 18 to 90 years, lived in more than 20 United States geographic areas, and enrolled through a virtual design. To assign participants to cohorts, the prospective study relied on clinical history that participants themselves reported in a screening survey and a study questionnaire. ImmuneRACE Cohort 3 recovered participants were defined by two consecutive negative NP/OP PCR tests, healthcare professional clearance, or symptom resolution. Mobile phlebotomists in the prospective study collected whole blood, serum and a nasopharyngeal or oropharyngeal swab from every participant. Over a roughly two-month period, participants in the prospective study had the option of providing additional blood draws and questionnaires. Before DNA extraction, prospective study blood samples were shipped either frozen or at room temperature. The V end gives up 3 bases and the J end 1 base, leaving 3 bases in the junction not matched to a gene. The germline V gene (reference sequence) gives CDR1 as LNHDA and CDR2 as SQIVND. Reading from cysteine to phenylalanine, the CDR3 counts 15 amino acids. Only the CDR3 DNA stays, 45 bases, in frame from base 1.

In this chain, TRBV19 is recombined with TRBJ1-5; 7 bases in the middle match TRBD1. Material for sequencing was PBMCs or T cells enriched from blood (not recorded which). The sequence came from a man aged 45-65 years who had recovered from COVID-19. The CDR3 has the sequence CASSISGQSNQPQHF. The DNA is as follows: TGTGCCAGTAGTATTTCGGGACAGAGCAATCAGCCCCAGCATTTT.